This T cell receptor (beta chain) was documented in a study of T cells in Graves' hyperthyroidism and ophthalmopathy. V gave up 8 bases and J gave up 2 bases, with 16 bases separating them. The CDR3 is 16 residues long. The germline CDR1 and CDR2 sequences are MGHDK and SYGVNS. Amplified TCR beta CDR3 regions came from RNA transcripts. A first-round RT-PCR of the TCR CDR3 used the HTBI primer set. TCRdb itself ran the multiplex PCR reads through MiXCR, one entry per CDR3 protein. Here the sample spans hundreds of thousands of distinct CDR3 sequences, roughly 40% being singletons. About this clonotype itself: Its antigen is not known.

The study's findings and limits: Ophthalmopathy was separated from stable hyperthyroidism by a 13 V-J model.

This chain uses TRBV25-1 with TRBJ2-6; D is possibly TRBD2 (6 bases). The TCR originated in a man aged 18 to 29 with Graves' hyperthyroidism. Sequenced: blood. CDR3 coding DNA: TGTGCCAGCGACGGGGGTTTCGGGACTGGGGCCAACGTCCTGACTTTC. Translation gives CASDGGFGTGANVLTF.